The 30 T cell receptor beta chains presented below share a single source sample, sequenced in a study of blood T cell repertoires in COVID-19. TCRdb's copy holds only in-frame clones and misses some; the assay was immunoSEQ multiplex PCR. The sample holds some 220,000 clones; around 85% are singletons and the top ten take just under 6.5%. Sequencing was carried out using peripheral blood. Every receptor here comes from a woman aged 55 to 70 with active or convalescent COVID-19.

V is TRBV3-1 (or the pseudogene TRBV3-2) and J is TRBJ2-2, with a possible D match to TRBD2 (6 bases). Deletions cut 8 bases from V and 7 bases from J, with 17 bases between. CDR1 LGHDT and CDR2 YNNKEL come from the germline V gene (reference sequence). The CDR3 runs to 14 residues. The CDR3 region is CASASGRRGGELFF. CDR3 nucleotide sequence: TGTGCCAGCGCAAGCGGGCGGCGAGGCGGGGAGCTGTTTTTT.

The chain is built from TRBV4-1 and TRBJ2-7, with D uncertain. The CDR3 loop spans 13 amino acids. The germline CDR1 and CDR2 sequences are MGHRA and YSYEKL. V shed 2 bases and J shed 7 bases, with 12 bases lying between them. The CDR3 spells CASSQNPGGEQYV. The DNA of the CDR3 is TGCGCCAGCAGCCAAAACCCAGGTGGGGAGCAGTACGTC.

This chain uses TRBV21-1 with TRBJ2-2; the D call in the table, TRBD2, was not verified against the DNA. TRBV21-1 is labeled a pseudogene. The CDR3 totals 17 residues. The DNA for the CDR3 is TGTGCCAGCAGCAAACCCCCGCGGGGTGGCGGGACCGGGGAGCTGTTTTTT. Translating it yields CASSKPPRGGGTGELFF.

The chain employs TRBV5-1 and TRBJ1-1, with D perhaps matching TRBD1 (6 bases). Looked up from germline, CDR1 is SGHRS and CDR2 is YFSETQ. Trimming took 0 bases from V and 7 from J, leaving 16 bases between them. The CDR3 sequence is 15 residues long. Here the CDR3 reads CASSLEGQGTLEAFF. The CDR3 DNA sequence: TGCGCCAGCAGCTTGGAGGGCCAGGGGACCCTTGAAGCTTTCTTT.

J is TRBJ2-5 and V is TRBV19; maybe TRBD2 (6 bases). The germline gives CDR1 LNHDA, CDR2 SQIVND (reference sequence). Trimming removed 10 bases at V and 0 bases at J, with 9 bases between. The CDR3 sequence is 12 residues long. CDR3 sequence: CATRGYQETQYF. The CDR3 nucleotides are TGTGCCACCCGGGGGTACCAAGAGACCCAGTACTTC.

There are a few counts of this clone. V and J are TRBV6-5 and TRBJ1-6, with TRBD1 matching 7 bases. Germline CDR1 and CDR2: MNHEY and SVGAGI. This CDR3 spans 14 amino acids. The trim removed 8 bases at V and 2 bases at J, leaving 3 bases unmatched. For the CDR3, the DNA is TGTGCCAGCGGACAGGTTCCCTATAATTCACCCCTCCACTTT. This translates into CASGQVPYNSPLHF.

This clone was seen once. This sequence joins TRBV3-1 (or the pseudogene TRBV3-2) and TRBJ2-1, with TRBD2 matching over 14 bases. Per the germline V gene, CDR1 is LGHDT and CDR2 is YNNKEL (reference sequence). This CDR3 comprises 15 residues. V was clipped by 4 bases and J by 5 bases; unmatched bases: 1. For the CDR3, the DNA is TGTGCCAGCAGCCGACTAGCGGGGGGGAACAATGAGCAGTTCTTC. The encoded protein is CASSRLAGGNNEQFF.

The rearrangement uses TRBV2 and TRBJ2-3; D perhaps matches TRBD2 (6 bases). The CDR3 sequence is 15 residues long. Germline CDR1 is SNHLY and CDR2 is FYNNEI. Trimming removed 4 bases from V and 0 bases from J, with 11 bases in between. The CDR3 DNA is TGTGCCAGCAGTGGGGGACTTACTAGCACAGATACGCAGTATTTT. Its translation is CASSGGLTSTDTQYF.

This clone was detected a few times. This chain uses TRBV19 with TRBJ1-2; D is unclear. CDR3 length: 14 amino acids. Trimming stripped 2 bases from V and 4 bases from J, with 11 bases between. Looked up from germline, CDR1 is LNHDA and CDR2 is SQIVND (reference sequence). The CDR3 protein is CASSILGAIYGYTF. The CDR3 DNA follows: TGTGCCAGTAGTATATTGGGAGCTATCTATGGCTACACCTTC. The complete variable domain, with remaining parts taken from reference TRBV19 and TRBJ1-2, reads DGGITQSPKYLFRKEGQNVTLSCEQNLNHDAMYWYRQDPGQGLRLIYYSQIVNDFQKGDIAEGYSVSREKKESFPLTVTSAQKNPTAFYLCASSILGAIYGYTFGSGTRLTVV.

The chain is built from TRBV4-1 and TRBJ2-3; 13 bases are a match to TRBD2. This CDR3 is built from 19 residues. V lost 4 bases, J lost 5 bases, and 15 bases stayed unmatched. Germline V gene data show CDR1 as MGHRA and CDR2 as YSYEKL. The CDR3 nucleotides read TGCGCCAGCAGCCCGTCGGTTTTAGGACTAGCGGGGGCCGGAGATACGCAGTATTTT. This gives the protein CASSPSVLGLAGAGDTQYF.

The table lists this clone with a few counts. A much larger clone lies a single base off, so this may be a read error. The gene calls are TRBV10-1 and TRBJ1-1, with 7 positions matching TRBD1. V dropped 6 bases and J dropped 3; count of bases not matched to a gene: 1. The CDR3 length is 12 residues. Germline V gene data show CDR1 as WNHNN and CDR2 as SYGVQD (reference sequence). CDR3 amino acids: CASSDRDTEAFF. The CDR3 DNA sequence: TGCGCCAGCAGCGACAGGGACACTGAAGCTTTCTTT.

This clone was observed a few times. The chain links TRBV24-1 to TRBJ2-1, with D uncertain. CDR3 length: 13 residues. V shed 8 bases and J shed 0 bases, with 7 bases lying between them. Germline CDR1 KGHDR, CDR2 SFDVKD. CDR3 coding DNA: TGTGCCACCACATCCGGCTCCTACAATGAGCAGTTCTTC. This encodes CATTSGSYNEQFF.

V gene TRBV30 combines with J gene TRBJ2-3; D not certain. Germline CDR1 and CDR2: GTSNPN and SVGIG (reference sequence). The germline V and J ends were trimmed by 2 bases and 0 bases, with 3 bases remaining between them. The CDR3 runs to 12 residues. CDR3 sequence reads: CAWSLSTDTQYF. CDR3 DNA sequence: TGTGCCTGGAGTCTCAGCACAGATACGCAGTATTTT. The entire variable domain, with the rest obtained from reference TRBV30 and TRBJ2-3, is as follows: SQTIHQWPATLVQPVGSPLSLECTVEGTSNPNLYWYRQAAGRGLQLLFYSVGIGQISSEVPQNLSASRPQDRQFILSSKKLLLSDSGFYLCAWSLSTDTQYFGPGTRLTVL.

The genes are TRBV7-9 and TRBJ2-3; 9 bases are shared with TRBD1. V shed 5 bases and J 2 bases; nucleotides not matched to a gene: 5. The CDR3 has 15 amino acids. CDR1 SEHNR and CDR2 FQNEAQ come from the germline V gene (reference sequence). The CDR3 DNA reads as TGTGCCAGCAGCCCGGGACAGGGATACACAGATACGCAGTATTTT. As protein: CASSPGQGYTDTQYF.

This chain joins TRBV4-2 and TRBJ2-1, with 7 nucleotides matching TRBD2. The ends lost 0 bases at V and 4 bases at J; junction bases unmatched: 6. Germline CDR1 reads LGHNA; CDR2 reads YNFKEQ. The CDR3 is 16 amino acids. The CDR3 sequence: CASSQDGLAEYNEQFF. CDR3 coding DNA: TGTGCCAGCAGCCAAGATGGTCTAGCGGAGTACAATGAGCAGTTCTTC.

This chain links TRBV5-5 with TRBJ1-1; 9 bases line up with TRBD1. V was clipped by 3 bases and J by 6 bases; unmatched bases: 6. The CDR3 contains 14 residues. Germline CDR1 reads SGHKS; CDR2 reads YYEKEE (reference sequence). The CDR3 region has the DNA TGTGCCAGCAGCTCGCCGGGACAGGGACCTGAAGCTTTCTTT. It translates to CASSSPGQGPEAFF.

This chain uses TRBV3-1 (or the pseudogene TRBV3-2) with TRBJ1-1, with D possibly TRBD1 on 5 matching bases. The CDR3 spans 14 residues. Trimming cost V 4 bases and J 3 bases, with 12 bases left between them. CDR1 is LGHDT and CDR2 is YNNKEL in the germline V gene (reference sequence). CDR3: CASSPSRGDTEAFF. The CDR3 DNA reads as TGTGCCAGCAGCCCCTCCCGGGGGGACACTGAAGCTTTCTTT.

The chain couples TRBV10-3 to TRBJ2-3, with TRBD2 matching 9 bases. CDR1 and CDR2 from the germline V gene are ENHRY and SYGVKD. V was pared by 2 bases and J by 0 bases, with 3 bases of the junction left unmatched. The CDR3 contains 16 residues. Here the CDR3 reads CAISELAGLSTDTQYF. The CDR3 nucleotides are TGTGCCATCAGTGAGCTAGCGGGGCTTAGCACAGATACGCAGTATTTT.

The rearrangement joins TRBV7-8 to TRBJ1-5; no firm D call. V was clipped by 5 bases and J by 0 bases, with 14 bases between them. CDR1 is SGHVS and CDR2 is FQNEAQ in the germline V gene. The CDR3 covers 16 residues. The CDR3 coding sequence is TGTGCCAGCAGCCCGACCCGGGGATCTAGCAATCAGCCCCAGCATTTT. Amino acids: CASSPTRGSSNQPQHF.

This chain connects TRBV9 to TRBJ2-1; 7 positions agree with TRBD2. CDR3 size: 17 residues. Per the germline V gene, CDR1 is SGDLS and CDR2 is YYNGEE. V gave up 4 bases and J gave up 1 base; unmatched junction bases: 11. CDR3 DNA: TGTGCCAGCAGCTCCCCCGGGGAGGGACTATCCTACAATGAGCAGTTCTTC. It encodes CASSSPGEGLSYNEQFF.

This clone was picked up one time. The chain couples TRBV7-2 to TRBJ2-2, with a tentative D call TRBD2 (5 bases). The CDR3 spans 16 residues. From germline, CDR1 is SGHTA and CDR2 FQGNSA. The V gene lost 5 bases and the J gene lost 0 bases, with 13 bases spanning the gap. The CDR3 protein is CASSTWGSANTGELFF. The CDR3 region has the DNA TGTGCCAGCAGCACCTGGGGTAGCGCGAACACCGGGGAGCTGTTTTTT. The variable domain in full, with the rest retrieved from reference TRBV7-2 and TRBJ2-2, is GAGVSQSPSNKVTEKGKDVELRCDPISGHTALYWYRQSLGQGLEFLIYFQGNSAPDKSGLPSDRFSAERTGGSVSTLTIQRTQQEDSAVYLCASSTWGSANTGELFFGEGSRLTVL.

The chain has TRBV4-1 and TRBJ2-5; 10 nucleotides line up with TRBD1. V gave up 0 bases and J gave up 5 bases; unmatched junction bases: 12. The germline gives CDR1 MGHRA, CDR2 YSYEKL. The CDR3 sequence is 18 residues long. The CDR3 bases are TGCGCCAGCAGCCAAGATGCCACCGACAGGGGGCTGGGGGAGACCCAGTACTTC. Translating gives CASSQDATDRGLGETQYF.

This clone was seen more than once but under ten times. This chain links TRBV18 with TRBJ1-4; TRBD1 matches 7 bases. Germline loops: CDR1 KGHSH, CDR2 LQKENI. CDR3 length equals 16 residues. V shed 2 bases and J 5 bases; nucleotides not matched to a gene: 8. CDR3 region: CASSPRGSRGNEKLFF. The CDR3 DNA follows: TGTGCCAGCTCACCAAGAGGGAGCAGGGGGAATGAAAAACTGTTTTTT.

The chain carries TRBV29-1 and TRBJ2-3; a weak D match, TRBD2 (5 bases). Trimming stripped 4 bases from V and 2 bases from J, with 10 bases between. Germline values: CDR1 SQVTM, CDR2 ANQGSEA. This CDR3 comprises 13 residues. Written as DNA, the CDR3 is TGCAGCGTTGGGCTAGCAGCCACAGATACGCAGTATTTT. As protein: CSVGLAATDTQYF.

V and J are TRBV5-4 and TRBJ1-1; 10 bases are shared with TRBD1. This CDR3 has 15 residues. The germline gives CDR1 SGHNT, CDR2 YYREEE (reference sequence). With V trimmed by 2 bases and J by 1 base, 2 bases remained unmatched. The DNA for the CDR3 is TGTGCCAGCAGCTTTGACAGGGGGCCGAACACTGAAGCTTTCTTT. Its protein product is CASSFDRGPNTEAFF.

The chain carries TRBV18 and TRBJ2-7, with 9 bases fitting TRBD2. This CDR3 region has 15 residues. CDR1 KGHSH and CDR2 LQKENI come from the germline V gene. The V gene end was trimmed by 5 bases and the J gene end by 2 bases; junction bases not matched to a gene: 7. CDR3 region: CASSFSGRKTYEQYF. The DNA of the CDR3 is TGTGCCAGCTCATTTAGCGGGAGAAAGACCTACGAGCAGTACTTC.

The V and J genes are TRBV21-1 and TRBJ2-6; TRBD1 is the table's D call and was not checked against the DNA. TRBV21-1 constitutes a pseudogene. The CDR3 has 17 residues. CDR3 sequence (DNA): TGTGCCAGCAGCAAAGTGGGGACAGGGTATGGGGCCAACGTCCTGACTTTC. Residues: CASSKVGTGYGANVLTF.

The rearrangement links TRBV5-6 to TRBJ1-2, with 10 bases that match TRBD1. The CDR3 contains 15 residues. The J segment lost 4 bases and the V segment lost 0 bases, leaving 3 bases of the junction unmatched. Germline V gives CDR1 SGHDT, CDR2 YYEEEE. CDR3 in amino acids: CASSLGQGAGYGYTF. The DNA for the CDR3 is TGTGCCAGCAGCTTGGGACAGGGGGCCGGCTATGGCTACACCTTC. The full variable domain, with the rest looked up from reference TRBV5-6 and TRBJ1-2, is DAGVTQSPTHLIKTRGQQVTLRCSPKSGHDTVSWYQQALGQGPQFIFQYYEEEERQRGNFPDRFSGHQFPNYSSELNVNALLLGDSALYLCASSLGQGAGYGYTFGSGTRLTVV.

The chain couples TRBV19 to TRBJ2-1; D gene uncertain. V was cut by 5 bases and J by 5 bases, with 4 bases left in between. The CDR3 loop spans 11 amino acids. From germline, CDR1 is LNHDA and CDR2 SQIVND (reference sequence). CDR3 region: CASSLNNEQFF. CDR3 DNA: TGTGCCAGTAGTCTAAACAATGAGCAGTTCTTC.

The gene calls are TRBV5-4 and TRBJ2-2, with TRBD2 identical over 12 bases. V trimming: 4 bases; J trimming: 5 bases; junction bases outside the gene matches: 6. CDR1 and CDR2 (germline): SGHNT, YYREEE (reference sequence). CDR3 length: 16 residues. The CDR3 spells CASSRATSGGTGELFF. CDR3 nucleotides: TGTGCCAGCAGCCGGGCGACTAGCGGGGGAACCGGGGAGCTGTTTTTT.